This T cell receptor beta chain was profiled in a study of naive and memory T cell subsets. Study-wide results and limits: A clonotype means one alpha or beta sequence, not an alpha/beta pair.

V lost 2 bases and J 5 bases, leaving 15 bases between the germline ends. Germline-derived CDR1 and CDR2 are SGHVS and FQNEAQ. The CDR3 runs 15 residues. CD4 T cells were positively selected, then CD8 T cells from the CD4-negative fraction. This clonotype was counted a few times. Its antigen remains unidentified. An equimolar mix of two oligonucleotides served as the beta constant-region primer for TRBC1 and TRBC2. An oligonucleotide with the SP2 primer and a 12-nucleotide UMI was ligated to the cDNA 3' end. TCRdb fed the UMI-ligation and nested PCR reads into MiXCR, producing one record per CDR3 protein. The sample records about 85,000 distinct CDR3 sequences, under 15% being singletons.

This sequence was found in a human donor in good health. The material sequenced was central memory CD4+ T cells from blood. This chain links TRBV7-8 with TRBJ2-5; perhaps D is TRBD1 or TRBD2 (7 bases each). Here the CDR3 reads CASSLRGGDSETQYF. The CDR3 DNA sequence: TGTGCCAGCAGCTTAAGGGGGGGGGACAGCGAGACCCAGTACTTC. Drawing the rest from reference TRBV7-8 and TRBJ2-5, the complete variable domain is GAGVSQSPRYKVAKRGQDVALRCDPISGHVSLFWYQQALGQGPEFLTYFQNEAQLDKSGLPSDRFFAERPEGSVSTLKIQRTQQEDSAVYLCASSLRGGDSETQYFGPGTRLLVL.